Listed below are T cell receptor beta chains from one sample, sequenced in a study of T cells expressing NK-cell markers. TCRdb re-called the 5' RACE reads and shows each CDR3 protein once, DNA omitted. The ten top clones account for roughly 3.4%, within a sample of approximately 550,000 distinct CDR3 sequences. The sample taken for sequencing was blood T cells: a sorted CD56 or NKG2C T cell subset, CD4+ or CD8+ T cells, or bulk PBMC T cells (not recorded which). The source of these receptors is a man younger than 30 in good health. Each CDR3 is given with its conserved first and last residue.

CDR3aa	j_gene	v_gene
CASSLSQGASSGANVLTF	TRBJ2-6	TRBV5-1
CASSPLRDRGFSYGYTF	TRBJ1-2	TRBV12-3/TRBV12-4
CASSRLATGELFF	TRBJ2-2	TRBV5-6
CASSPRGGGDYEQYF	TRBJ2-7	TRBV5-1
CASSSGTSGRADTGELFF	TRBJ2-2	TRBV12-3/TRBV12-4
CASSKDGGSYNSPLHF	TRBJ1-6	TRBV6-1
CASSQVTVGGQFF	TRBJ2-1	TRBV3-1
CASSAGTAEQFF	TRBJ2-1	TRBV5-1
CASSPNDGPGSTDTQYF	TRBJ2-3	TRBV7-2
CASSLMTWGDTDTQYF	TRBJ2-3	TRBV7-2
CASSSGRDGNEQFF	TRBJ2-1	TRBV5-1
CASSQMEGGYGYTF	TRBJ1-2	TRBV7-2
CASSLRFSGQMNTEAFF	TRBJ1-1	TRBV6-5
CASSSGLTPTQYF	TRBJ2-3	TRBV5-1
CASSRLEGRGGNTDTQYF	TRBJ2-3	TRBV11-1
CASSYRATGLVSNEQFF	TRBJ2-1	TRBV6-5
CASSEVGSDPRETQYF	TRBJ2-5	TRBV9